This T cell receptor (beta chain) was profiled in a study of early T cells in non-severe SARS-CoV-2 infection. Study background: Unsorted whole blood bulk RNA was sequenced, with unpaired chains.

Trimming pared 5 bases from V and 4 bases from J, leaving 7 bases between. This CDR3 has 12 residues. TCRdb re-analysed the 5' RACE reads in MiXCR, keeping a single row per CDR3 protein. The sample carries approximately 90,000 distinct CDR3 sequences, around 12% recorded once. This TCR was sampled from an adult who was a healthcare worker with PCR-confirmed SARS-CoV-2 infection or an uninfected control (not recorded which). Sequenced here: whole blood, sampled at baseline. This chain uses TRBV12-3 or TRBV12-4 with TRBJ2-3; no reliable D call. Here the CDR3 DNA reads TGTGCCAGCAGTACGGACGCAGATACGCAGTATTTT. Translating gives CASSTDADTQYF.